One and the same sample provided the 22 T cell receptor beta chains below, sequenced in a study of beta chain features in type 1 diabetes. Findings of the study overall: All four CD4+ subsets from Type 1 diabetes patients carried moderately but significantly shorter TCRB CDR3s.

Expressed TCRB transcripts got sequenced, as all isolated RNA was reverse transcribed. Generated by immunoSEQ multiplex PCR, the TCRdb table keeps only in-frame clones and is missing some. Counted here are hundreds of thousands of clones, around 15% occurring once; the ten biggest clones make up 0.022%. Antigen specificity for these receptors is unknown. The sequenced sample consisted of naive CD4+ T cells from blood. These receptors came from a man between 18 and 29 years old with type 1 diabetes.

The chain combines TRBV6-5 with TRBJ2-5; D possibly corresponds to TRBD1 (5 bases). Germline V gives CDR1 MNHEY, CDR2 SVGAGI. The V and J ends lost 4 bases and 5 bases respectively, with 11 bases between them. The CDR3 extends over 13 amino acids. Here the CDR3 reads CASSSLGRETQYF. CDR3 DNA sequence: TGTGCCAGCAGTTCCCTGGGGCGGGAGACCCAGTACTTC.

This clone was picked up a small number of times. The V and J genes are TRBV5-4 and TRBJ2-5; D not certain. The V gene's germline CDR1 is SGHNT and CDR2 YYREEE (reference sequence). CDR3 length equals 15 residues. Trimming left V 0 bases short and J 2 bases short, with 11 bases between. CDR3 residues: CASSLAVAEQETQYF. The CDR3 DNA is TGTGCCAGCAGCTTGGCCGTTGCAGAGCAAGAGACCCAGTACTTC. Full variable domain (missing parts from reference TRBV5-4 and TRBJ2-5): ETGVTQSPTHLIKTRGQQVTLRCSSQSGHNTVSWYQQALGQGPQFIFQYYREEENGRGNFPPRFSGLQFPNYSSELNVNALELDDSALYLCASSLAVAEQETQYFGPGTRLLVL.

This clone was seen more than once but under ten times. The chain couples TRBV11-3 to TRBJ2-1, with TRBD2 matching over 9 bases. Germline V gene data show CDR1 as SGHNT and CDR2 as YENEEA. With 5 bases clipped from V and 3 bases from J, the junction kept 2 bases outside the gene matches. This CDR3 spans 14 amino acids. The CDR3 loop is CASSLTSGYNEQFF. The CDR3, as DNA: TGTGCCAGCAGCCTGACTAGCGGCTACAATGAGCAGTTCTTC.

This clone was seen a few times. The rearrangement uses TRBV29-1 and TRBJ1-1; D call uncertain. Trimming removed 1 base at V and 5 bases at J, with 11 bases between. Germline CDR1 SQVTM, CDR2 ANQGSEA. The CDR3 spans 13 residues. The DNA of the CDR3 is TGCAGCGTTGAAGGGGGTTTGGGTACTGAAGCTTTCTTT. It specifies CSVEGGLGTEAFF.

This rearrangement joins TRBV19 to TRBJ1-2; TRBD1 aligns across 8 bases. V was clipped by 7 bases and J by 7 bases; unmatched bases: 11. The germline CDR1 and CDR2 sequences are LNHDA and SQIVND (reference sequence). The CDR3 has 14 amino acids. CDR3 residues: CASNPIQGVGGYTF. The CDR3 DNA reads TGTGCCAGTAACCCCATACAGGGGGTCGGTGGCTACACCTTC.

This clone has just a few counts. The V and J genes are TRBV7-2 and TRBJ1-5, with unresolved D. Germline V gives CDR1 SGHTA, CDR2 FQGNSA. The CDR3 runs to 14 residues. V lost 5 bases and J lost 6, with 14 bases in between. CDR3 amino acids: CASSRAGGGQPQHF. The CDR3 bases are TGTGCCAGCAGCCGGGCCGGAGGCGGTCAGCCCCAGCATTTT.

This clone has a handful of counts. The genes are TRBV29-1 and TRBJ1-3, with TRBD1 identical over 9 bases. Germline V lookup: CDR1 SQVTM, CDR2 ANQGSEA. There are 13 residues in the CDR3. CDR3 nucleotides: TGCGCCGGGGGACAGGGATCTGGAAACACCATATATTTT. Protein product: CAGGQGSGNTIYF.

The chain uses TRBV5-6 and TRBJ2-3; possible D gene TRBD1, 5 bases. The CDR3 is made up of 17 amino acids. CDR1 is SGHDT, CDR2 YYEEEE, per germline. Trimming removed 0 bases from V and 3 bases from J, with 17 bases in between. This chain's CDR3 is CASSLATAGKKTDTQYF. As DNA, the CDR3 is TGTGCCAGCAGCTTGGCCACGGCAGGGAAGAAGACAGATACGCAGTATTTT.

As for this clone: Within the sample, other DNA sequences also encode this same CDR3. This rearrangement joins TRBV6-5 to TRBJ2-1, with D perhaps matching TRBD1 (5 bases). The CDR3 totals 14 residues. The V and J ends lost 2 bases and 3 bases respectively, with 8 bases between them. CDR1 and CDR2 (germline): MNHEY, SVGAGI. In DNA, the CDR3 is TGTGCCAGCAGTTACGGTCAGGGCTACAATGAGCAGTTCTTC. It is translated as CASSYGQGYNEQFF.

There are a few counts of this clone. In the same sample, other DNA sequences code for this CDR3. The rearrangement links TRBV20-1 to TRBJ2-5; unclear D gene. Germline V CDR1 and CDR2: DFQATT, SNEGSKA (reference sequence). This CDR3 has 9 amino acids. V was cut by 5 bases and J by 5 bases, with 3 bases left in between. The CDR3 DNA is TGCAGTGCTCCGGAGACCCAGTACTTC. Its translation: CSAPETQYF.

This clone has just a few counts. The chain links TRBV18 to TRBJ2-1; D gene ambiguous. V lost 3 bases and J 8 bases, leaving 14 bases between the germline ends. Germline assignment: CDR1 KGHSH and CDR2 LQKENI. This CDR3 has 14 amino acids. The CDR3 DNA reads TGTGCCAGCTCACCCCCACAGCCTTACGATGAGCAGTTCTTC. It translates to CASSPPQPYDEQFF. The full variable domain, with the rest looked up from reference TRBV18 and TRBJ2-1, is NAGVMQNPRHLVRRRGQEARLRCSPMKGHSHVYWYRQLPEEGLKFMVYLQKENIIDESGMPKERFSAEFPKEGPSILRIQQVVRGDSAAYFCASSPPQPYDEQFFGPGTRLTVL.

This clone was picked up a small number of times. The chain links TRBV19 to TRBJ2-1; D might be TRBD1 or TRBD2, each matching 5 bases. The CDR3 length is 16 residues. The V and J ends lost 3 bases and 3 bases respectively, with 15 bases between them. Germline values: CDR1 LNHDA, CDR2 SQIVND (reference sequence). CDR3 amino acids: CASSMRAGSNYNEQFF. Here the CDR3 DNA reads TGTGCCAGTAGTATGCGGGCAGGGTCTAACTACAATGAGCAGTTCTTC.

This sequence joins TRBV7-9 and TRBJ1-2; TRBD1 agrees at 9 bases. The V gene end was trimmed by 1 base and the J gene end by 7 bases; junction bases not matched to a gene: 4. This CDR3 region has 14 residues. Germline CDR1 is SEHNR and CDR2 is FQNEAQ (reference sequence). The CDR3 DNA reads as TGTGCCAGCAGCTTAGTGTTGGGACAGGGTGGCTACACCTTC. The encoded protein is CASSLVLGQGGYTF.

The rearrangement joins TRBV5-1 to TRBJ2-5; D is possibly TRBD1 (6 bases). V lost 0 bases and J 0 bases, leaving 12 bases between the germline ends. The CDR3 length is 16 residues. Looked up from germline, CDR1 is SGHRS and CDR2 is YFSETQ. CDR3 in DNA: TGCGCCAGCAGCTTGGTTCCCACAGGGAACCAAGAGACCCAGTACTTC. It translates to CASSLVPTGNQETQYF.

This clone appeared a few times. The V gene is TRBV19, the J gene TRBJ1-1; D is possibly TRBD1 (5 bases). V lost 1 base, J lost 5 bases, and 17 bases lay in between. Germline V gene sequence: CDR1 LNHDA, CDR2 SQIVND (reference sequence). This CDR3 spans 16 amino acids. CDR3 nucleotide sequence: TGTGCCAGTAGTATAGTGGGGCGGGCCATGTGGACTGAAGCTTTCTTT. Translation: CASSIVGRAMWTEAFF.

This clone was observed a few times. This sequence joins TRBV18 and TRBJ1-2; TRBD1 agrees at 7 bases. The CDR3 has 15 residues. J was trimmed by 4 bases and V by 3 bases; bases with no gene match: 8. Germline CDR1 and CDR2: KGHSH and LQKENI. CDR3 residues: CASSPGTVVSYGYTF. As DNA, the CDR3 is TGTGCCAGCTCACCCGGGACAGTAGTAAGCTATGGCTACACCTTC.

J is TRBJ1-5 and V is TRBV7-2; D gene ambiguous. Germline loops: CDR1 SGHTA, CDR2 FQGNSA. The V and J ends lost 6 bases and 9 bases respectively, with 12 bases between them. This CDR3 has 12 residues. DNA of the CDR3: TGTGCCAGCAGGTCCCTTATTGGGCCCCAGCATTTT. Translation gives CASRSLIGPQHF.

This clone was found a few times. The rearrangement joins TRBV6-5 to TRBJ1-2; the D gene is possibly TRBD1 (6 bases). Trimming pared 7 bases from V and 5 bases from J, leaving 17 bases between. Germline V gives CDR1 MNHEY, CDR2 SVGAGI. The CDR3 consists of 14 residues. CDR3 DNA sequence: TGTGCCAGCACTCCAACCAGGGGTGCTTATGGCTACACCTTC. It codes for CASTPTRGAYGYTF.

The V call is TRBV27, the J call TRBJ1-2; D gene ambiguous. The length of the CDR3 is 12 residues. The V gene's germline CDR1 is MNHEY and CDR2 SMNVEV (reference sequence). Trimming took off 6 bases at V and 8 bases at J, with 13 bases between the two ends. The CDR3 sequence is CASSSEWGGYTF. CDR3 in DNA: TGTGCCAGCAGCTCCGAATGGGGAGGCTACACCTTC.

The chain recombines TRBV30 with TRBJ1-2; a weak D match, TRBD1 (6 bases). The CDR3 totals 15 residues. Germline V CDR1 and CDR2: GTSNPN, SVGIG (reference sequence). V shed 3 bases and J shed 5 bases, with 19 bases lying between them. In DNA, the CDR3 is TGTGCCTGGAGGGGGGGACACGACAGAATTTATGGCTACACCTTC. This sequence encodes CAWRGGHDRIYGYTF.

This rearrangement joins TRBV30 to TRBJ1-6, with TRBD1 matching over 8 bases. The V gene's germline CDR1 is GTSNPN and CDR2 SVGIG (reference sequence). J lost 9 bases, V lost 2 bases, and 6 bases had no gene match. The CDR3 has 14 residues. The CDR3 sequence is CAWSPSDRVSPLHF. The DNA for the CDR3 is TGTGCCTGGAGTCCTTCGGACAGGGTTTCACCCCTCCACTTT.

This clone was observed a few times. This sequence joins TRBV7-2 and TRBJ1-2; D uncertain. Per the germline V gene, CDR1 is SGHTA and CDR2 is FQGNSA. The CDR3 sequence is 16 residues long. V was shortened by 0 bases and J by 5 bases, with 16 bases between the two germline ends. Written as DNA, the CDR3 is TGTGCCAGCAGCTTAGCGCCCGGCATGCTACCGTATGGCTACACCTTC. Translated: CASSLAPGMLPYGYTF.